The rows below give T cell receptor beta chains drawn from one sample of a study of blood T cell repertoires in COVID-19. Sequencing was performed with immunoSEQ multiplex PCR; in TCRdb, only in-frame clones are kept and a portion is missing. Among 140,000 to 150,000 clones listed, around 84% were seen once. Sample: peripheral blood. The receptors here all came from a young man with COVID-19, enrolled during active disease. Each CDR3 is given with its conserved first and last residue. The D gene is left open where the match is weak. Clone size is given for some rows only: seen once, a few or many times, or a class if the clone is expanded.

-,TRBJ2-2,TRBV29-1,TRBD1,TGCAGCGTTGTGGGGACAGCGAACACCGGGGAGCTGTTTTTT,CSVVGTANTGELFF
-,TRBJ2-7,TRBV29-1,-,TGCAGCGTTTTAAAACTGATAGCCGCATCCTACGAGCAGTACTTC,CSVLKLIAASYEQYF
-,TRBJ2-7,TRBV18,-,TGTGCCAGCTCACCGGGGCAGACCTACGAGCAGTACTTC,CASSPGQTYEQYF
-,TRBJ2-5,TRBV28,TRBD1,TGTGCCAGCAGAGATTCCGGGACAGGGGTAAAGGAGACCCAGTACTTC,CASRDSGTGVKETQYF
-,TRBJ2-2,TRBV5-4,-,TGTGCCAGCGGCACCCGGGACACCGTCACCGGGGAGCTGTTTTTT,CASGTRDTVTGELFF
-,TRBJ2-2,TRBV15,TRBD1,TGTGCCACCAGTAGGGACAGGGACGGTCCCGGGGAGCTGTTTTTT,CATSRDRDGPGELFF
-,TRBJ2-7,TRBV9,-,TGTGCCAGCAGCGTAGGAGGGGCGGGGTATTACGAGCAGTACTTC,CASSVGGAGYYEQYF
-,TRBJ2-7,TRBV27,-,TGTGCCAGCAGTACCCAAGGGGTCCCCCACTCCTACGAGCAGTACTTC,CASSTQGVPHSYEQYF
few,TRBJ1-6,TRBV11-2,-,TGTGCCAGCAGCCCCAATACAGGGCCCGTCGGTGGCACCCTCCACTTT,CASSPNTGPVGGTLHF
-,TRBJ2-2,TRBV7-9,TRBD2,TGTGCCAGCAGCGTAAGACTAGCGGGAGGGATCGGGGAGCTGTTTTTT,CASSVRLAGGIGELFF
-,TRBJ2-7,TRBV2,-,TGTGCCAGCAGTGACCCACAGGGAGAAGGTTTTCTTCGCGAGCAGTACTTC,CASSDPQGEGFLREQYF
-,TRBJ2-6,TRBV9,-,TGTGCCAGCAGCGTAGGGAGCTCTGGGGCCAACGTCCTGACTTTC,CASSVGSSGANVLTF
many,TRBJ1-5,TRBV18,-,TGTGCCAGCTCGCAGACAGCGACTGCCAATCAGCCCCAGCATTTT,CASSQTATANQPQHF
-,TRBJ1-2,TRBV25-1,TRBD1,TGTGCCAGCAGTCTCCAGGGGGGCTATGGCTACACCTTC,CASSLQGGYGYTF
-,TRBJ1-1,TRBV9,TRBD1,TGTGCCAGCAGCGTGGGAGACAGGGTGGGCACTGAAGCTTTCTTT,CASSVGDRVGTEAFF
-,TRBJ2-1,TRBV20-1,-,TGCAGTGCCACTAGAAGCAATGAGCAGTTCTTC,CSATRSNEQFF
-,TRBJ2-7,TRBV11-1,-,TGTGCCAGCAGGCACCGGGACAACTACGAGCAGTACTTC,CASRHRDNYEQYF
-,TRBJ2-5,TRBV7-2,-,TGTGCCAGCAGCTTCTACCCAGGCTCTGCAGAGACCCAGTACTTC,CASSFYPGSAETQYF
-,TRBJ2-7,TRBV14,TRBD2,TGTGCCAGCAGCCGCGGACTAGCCTCCTACGAGCAGTACTTC,CASSRGLASYEQYF
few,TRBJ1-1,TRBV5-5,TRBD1,TGTGCCAGCAGCACCCGGACAGGGGGCAACACTGAAGCTTTCTTT,CASSTRTGGNTEAFF
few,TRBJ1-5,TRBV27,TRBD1,TGTGCCAGCAGTTCCGGGACAGGGATTGGCAATCAGCCCCAGCATTTT,CASSSGTGIGNQPQHF
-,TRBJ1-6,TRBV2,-,TGTGCCAGCAGTGACCGGGGGGGGAATTCACCCCTCCACTTT,CASSDRGGNSPLHF
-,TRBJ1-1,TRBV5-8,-,TGTGCCAGCAGAAGGGGGACCAACACTGAAGCTTTCTTT,CASRRGTNTEAFF
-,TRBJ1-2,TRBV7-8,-,TGTGCCAGCAGCTTAGACAGGGATGGCTACACCTTC,CASSLDRDGYTF
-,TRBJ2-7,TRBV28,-,TGTGCCAGCAGTTCCGGGAACCTAGGGAGCGAGCAGTACTTC,CASSSGNLGSEQYF
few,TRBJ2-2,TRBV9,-,TGTGCCAGCAGCAAAGGACAGAACACCGGGGAGCTGTTTTTT,CASSKGQNTGELFF
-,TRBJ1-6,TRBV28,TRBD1,TGTGCCAGCAGGGCGGGACAGGGCCGTAATTCACCCCTCCACTTT,CASRAGQGRNSPLHF
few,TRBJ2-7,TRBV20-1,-,TGCAGTGCTAGTCTGGGGCCAGGGCGCTACGAGCAGTACTTC,CSASLGPGRYEQYF
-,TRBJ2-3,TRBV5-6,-,TGTGCCAGCAGTTCGTACCGGGACTCTGCAGATACGCAGTATTTT,CASSSYRDSADTQYF
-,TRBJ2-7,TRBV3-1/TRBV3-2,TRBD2,TGTGCCAGCACCGGACTAGCGGGAGCAGGAGAGCAGTACTTC,CASTGLAGAGEQYF
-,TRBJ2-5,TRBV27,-,TGTGCCAGCAGTTTCGGGCAGGGTGAGACCCAGTACTTC,CASSFGQGETQYF
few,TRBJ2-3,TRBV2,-,TGTGCCAGCGCAGAGACGGGACTTAGCCAGTATTTT,CASAETGLSQYF
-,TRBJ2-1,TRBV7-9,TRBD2,TGTGCCAGCAGCCCCGGGACTAGCGGGAGGAGAGAGTTCTTC,CASSPGTSGRREFF